Given below is one T cell receptor (beta chain) in context. What it recognizes is unknown. TCRdb reprocessed the 5' RACE reads via MiXCR and lists one record per CDR3 protein. Seen here are roughly 43,000 distinct CDR3 sequences, roughly 9% observed once, and the top ten hold 12%. The data were obtained in a study of T-cell memory formation after mild COVID-19. Turning to the study itself: The study found TCR clusters largely donor specific. Study-level points and caveats: There were some responding clones in pre-infection memory, which suggested that cross-reactive memory had joined. Clones which contracted sat mainly in CM and EM if CD4+, and in EMRA if CD8+. The authors did not confirm SARS-CoV-2 specificity of second-wave clones peaking day 37.

The CDR3 sequence is 19 residues long. CDR1 and CDR2 (germline): DFQATT, SNEGSKA (reference sequence). Trimming cost V 6 bases and J 4 bases, with 34 bases left between them. The chain uses TRBV20-1 and TRBJ2-7; D ambiguous. This receptor was taken from an adult woman who had mild COVID-19 (a few samples of this study predate the infection). Cell type and time point are not known. Sequencing was performed on PBMCs or a T cell subset sorted from them (not recorded which). CDR3 nucleotides: TGCAGTGCCAAACCCTCTGGCTACAGTCGATTACTATCGGCTTACGAGCAGTACTTC. Its translation: CSAKPSGYSRLLSAYEQYF.